These 17 T cell receptor beta chains originate from one sample sequenced in a study of shared clonotypes between healthy human individuals. Assay: immunoSEQ multiplex PCR; the TCRdb copy retains only in-frame clones and omits some. The table records about 990,000 clones, more than 75% of them present only once. The sequenced sample consisted of memory CD4+ T cells from PBMCs. This sample's subset: CD45RA-negative fraction. These receptor sequences come from a man between 18 and 29 years old in good health. Some clones in this sample may be carry-over from other donors' samples.

Of note for this clone: It is likely a read error: a sequence one base away is far more abundant. J is TRBJ1-1 and V is TRBV29-1; D is perhaps TRBD1 (5 bases). Germline V gene lookup returns CDR1 SQVTM and CDR2 ANQGSEA. Trimming removed 7 bases from V and 5 bases from J, with 17 bases in between. This CDR3 spans 13 amino acids. CDR3 DNA: TGCAGCGGATCACGGGGGACGGGTACTGAAGCTTTCTTT. Translation: CSGSRGTGTEAFF.

This chain links TRBV18 with TRBJ2-2, with 15 bases matching TRBD2. CDR1 is KGHSH, CDR2 LQKENI, per germline. The CDR3 loop spans 20 amino acids. The trim removed 3 bases at V and 1 base at J, leaving 9 bases unmatched. The CDR3 DNA follows: TGTGCCAGCTCACCTACTTACGGACTAGCGGGAGGGCTGAACACCGGGGAGCTGTTTTTT. Protein product: CASSPTYGLAGGLNTGELFF.

About this clone itself: The same CDR3 also results from other DNA sequences found in this sample. The chain employs TRBV28 and TRBJ1-5, with no clear D. Germline loops: CDR1 MDHEN, CDR2 SYDVKM. The V end was cut by 5 bases, the J end by 7 bases, with 9 bases between. The length of the CDR3 is 12 residues. The chain's CDR3 is CASSLRGQPQHF. DNA of the CDR3: TGTGCCAGCAGTCTCCGGGGACAGCCCCAGCATTTT.

The rearrangement uses TRBV7-9 and TRBJ1-1; 7 bases align to TRBD1. CDR1 is SEHNR and CDR2 is FQNEAQ in the germline V gene (reference sequence). The CDR3 is made up of 14 amino acids. The V and J ends lost 3 bases and 5 bases, in that order; junction bases with no gene match: 6. Here the CDR3 DNA reads TGTGCCAGCAGCTTCCGACAGGGTCGGACTGAAGCTTTCTTT. Translation gives CASSFRQGRTEAFF.

This clone appeared once. The rearrangement joins TRBV28 to TRBJ2-3; tentatively, D is TRBD2 (6 bases). Germline loops: CDR1 MDHEN, CDR2 SYDVKM. The CDR3 is made up of 15 amino acids. The V gene lost 6 bases and the J gene lost 3 bases, with 16 bases spanning the gap. The CDR3 region has the DNA TGTGCCAGCAGCTTAGGAGGGGCAGATACAGATACGCAGTATTTT. This gives the protein CASSLGGADTDTQYF.

This clone was counted many times. The chain couples TRBV2 to TRBJ1-5, with 7 positions matching TRBD1. Germline V gene sequence: CDR1 SNHLY, CDR2 FYNNEI. The trim removed 5 bases at V and 5 bases at J, leaving 6 bases unmatched. CDR3 length: 14 amino acids. The CDR3 DNA reads TGTGCCAGCAGTCGCGGACAGGCCGATCAGCCCCAGCATTTT. This encodes CASSRGQADQPQHF. Full variable domain (missing parts from reference TRBV2 and TRBJ1-5): EPEVTQTPSHQVTQMGQEVILRCVPISNHLYFYWYRQILGQKVEFLVSFYNNEISEKSEIFDDQFSVERPDGSNFTLKIRSTKLEDSAMYFCASSRGQADQPQHFGDGTRLSIL.

The genes are TRBV30 and TRBJ2-5; 10 bases map to TRBD1. The CDR3 is 15 amino acids. Unmatched junction bases numbered 9, after V lost 3 bases and J lost 5 bases. Germline CDR1 reads GTSNPN; CDR2 reads SVGIG (reference sequence). The CDR3 DNA is TGTGCCTGGAGCCCCGACAGGGGGCGCTTTGAGACCCAGTACTTC. Translation: CAWSPDRGRFETQYF.

V usage is TRBV6-1 and J usage is TRBJ1-2; 7 bases are a match to TRBD1. The trim removed 6 bases at V and 4 bases at J, leaving 11 bases unmatched. The CDR3 length is 15 residues. Germline lookup yields CDR1 MNHNS and CDR2 SASEGT. CDR3 sequence (DNA): TGTGCCAGCAGCGTTAGGGACAGCTTCATCTATGGCTACACCTTC. Translated, it gives CASSVRDSFIYGYTF.

This clone came up a few times. J is TRBJ2-2 and V is TRBV9; D remains unclear. Germline CDR1 is SGDLS and CDR2 is YYNGEE. CDR3 length: 13 residues. Trimming took 2 bases from V and 5 from J, leaving 7 bases between them. For the CDR3, the DNA is TGTGCCAGCAGCGTTCAGCCGACCGGGGAGCTGTTTTTT. Amino acid sequence: CASSVQPTGELFF.

The CDR3 DNA follows: TGTGCCAGCAGCCAGACAGGGGCGGCCAACGTCCTGACTTTC. Translated: CASSQTGAANVLTF. The rearrangement joins TRBV5-6 to TRBJ2-6; 8 bases are shared with TRBD1. The CDR3 spans 14 residues. Germline V gives CDR1 SGHDT, CDR2 YYEEEE. Trimming cost V 4 bases and J 6 bases; bases outside gene matches: 3.

The rearrangement uses TRBV5-1 and TRBJ2-3; TRBD1 is a possible D gene (6 bases). Between the trimmed V and J ends, which lost 2 bases and 2 bases, there was a span of 9 bases. The CDR3 totals 14 residues. CDR1 and CDR2 (germline): SGHRS, YFSETQ. The CDR3 region has the DNA TGCGCCAGCAGCTTTCGACAGGACACAGATACGCAGTATTTT. This gives the protein CASSFRQDTDTQYF.

This clone came up once. The chain carries TRBV27 and TRBJ1-5, with a possible D match to TRBD1 (6 bases). Trimming shortened V by 6 bases and J by 3 bases, and 15 bases separated the two germline ends. CDR1 and CDR2 (germline): MNHEY, SMNVEV (reference sequence). This CDR3 has 15 residues. The CDR3 loop reads CASRSDRFYNQPQHF. The CDR3, as DNA: TGTGCCAGCAGATCGGACAGATTCTACAATCAGCCCCAGCATTTT.

The genes are TRBV6-6 and TRBJ1-1; the D gene is possibly TRBD1 (5 bases). CDR1 MNHNY and CDR2 SVGAGI come from the germline V gene (reference sequence). Trimming shortened V by 0 bases and J by 0 bases, and 11 bases separated the two germline ends. This CDR3 is 16 amino acids long. The CDR3 reads CASSYSAGSLNTEAFF. The CDR3 DNA reads as TGTGCCAGCAGTTACTCAGCAGGGTCGCTGAACACTGAAGCTTTCTTT.

This clone has ten or more counts. The same CDR3 is also encoded by other DNA sequences in this sample. This chain joins TRBV7-9 and TRBJ1-1; tentatively, D is TRBD1 (6 bases). Trimming removed 5 bases at V and 2 bases at J, with 12 bases between. Germline CDR1 and CDR2: SEHNR and FQNEAQ (reference sequence). The CDR3 consists of 14 residues. The CDR3 DNA follows: TGTGCCAGCAGCACCCGGGGGGCTAACACTGAAGCTTTCTTT. Residues: CASSTRGANTEAFF.

The rearrangement joins TRBV15 to TRBJ1-3, with D uncertain. The CDR3 extends over 16 amino acids. V shed 0 bases and J shed 0 bases, with 9 bases lying between them. The germline V gene encodes CDR1 LNHNV and CDR2 YYDKDF (reference sequence). CDR3 loop: CATSRDLSVSGNTIYF. CDR3 DNA sequence: TGTGCCACCAGCAGAGATCTATCGGTCTCTGGAAACACCATATATTTT. The full variable domain, rest sourced from reference TRBV15 and TRBJ1-3, is DAMVIQNPRYQVTQFGKPVTLSCSQTLNHNVMYWYQQKSSQAPKLLFHYYDKDFNNEADTPDNFQSRRPNTSFCFLDIRSPGLGDTAMYLCATSRDLSVSGNTIYFGEGSWLTVV.

This chain connects TRBV6-5 to TRBJ1-2, with TRBD1 matching 8 bases. The CDR3 extends over 15 amino acids. Per germline, CDR1 MNHEY and CDR2 SVGAGI. The J segment lost 2 bases and the V segment lost 6 bases, leaving 8 bases of the junction unmatched. CDR3 in DNA: TGTGCCAGCAGCAAGAGGACAGGGATCAACTATGGCTACACCTTC. Its translation: CASSKRTGINYGYTF.

V and J are TRBV5-5 and TRBJ2-1; 7 nucleotides match TRBD2. CDR1 SGHKS and CDR2 YYEKEE come from the germline V gene (reference sequence). Trimming took 2 bases from V and 6 from J; bases not matched to a gene: 8. The CDR3 consists of 15 residues. The CDR3 is CASSLTGGRVNEQFF. The CDR3 coding sequence is TGTGCCAGCAGCTTAACCGGCGGGAGAGTCAATGAGCAGTTCTTC.